The clone carrying this TCR beta chain was detected many times. What it binds is unknown. As to time point: persistent/refractory GD, antithyroid drugs over 5 years with positive TRAb. RNA isolated from PBMCs was used to make the TCR library. Graves' disease diagnosis relied on American Thyroid Association guidelines. Patients were enrolled at an endocrinology department in Xi'an, China. This CDR3 has 15 residues. The germline V and J ends were trimmed by 3 bases and 2 bases, with 14 bases remaining between them. TCR beta libraries were built with iRepertoire HTBI primers and Arm-PCR of CDR3 regions. TCRdb reanalysed the multiplex PCR reads using MiXCR and keeps one entry per CDR3 protein. The sample comprises over 300,000 distinct CDR3 sequences, about 20% of which are singletons, and less than 30% rests with the top ten. This sample was included in a study of regulatory T cells in long-lasting Graves disease.

Whole-study results and caveats: Favoring TRBV28, TRBJ1-2 and TRBJ2-5 was a feature seen in persistent disease. Small sample size may have lowered accuracy.

This material consisted of peripheral blood mononuclear cells (PBMCs), taken when the disease was refractory, from a patient treated with antithyroid drugs. This receptor was taken from a female donor with Graves disease. V and J are TRBV12-3 or TRBV12-4 and TRBJ2-7, with D unclear. CDR3 sequence reads: CASSFPRPGPYEQYF. The CDR3 nucleotides are TGTGCCAGCAGTTTTCCCAGGCCGGGCCCCTACGAGCAGTACTTC.